This entry describes one T cell receptor (beta chain). Its cognate antigen is unknown. The data stem from a study of cytomegalovirus exposure and HLA in healthy donors. In the study overall: Across almost 400 genotyped donors, more than 75% landed in the Caucasian-associated ancestry cluster. Study conclusions and caveats: Whilst most TCR sequences proved rare, a subset of public TCRs occurred across many donors.

Researchers ran the PCR with 60 Vbeta and 13 Jbeta primers. Here immunoSEQ multiplex PCR was the method, and the copy in TCRdb shows in-frame clones only, minus some. The sample carries about 230,000 clones, more than 85% recorded once. CDR1 and CDR2 from the germline V gene are ENHRY and SYGVKD. This CDR3 has 13 residues. The origin of this receptor is a woman between 18 and 29 years old in good health and CMV-seronegative. The chain combines TRBV10-3 with TRBJ2-5; D not certain. The end of the DNA aligns better with TRBJ2-7, so the J call may be wrong. The sequenced sample was PBMCs. CDR3 protein: CAISESPSNEQYF. The DNA for the CDR3 is TGTGCCATCAGTGAGTCGCCCTCAAACGAGCAGTACTTC.